This TCR beta chain was obtained from a study of T cells in Graves' hyperthyroidism and ophthalmopathy. This clonotype has a count of ten or more. Amplified TCR beta CDR3 regions came from RNA transcripts. HTBI primers were used for first-round RT-PCR of the TCR CDR3. Each CDR3 protein gets one entry after TCRdb re-called the multiplex PCR reads with MiXCR. The data contain about 640,000 distinct CDR3 sequences, about 14% of them seen just once; the ten biggest clones take up around an eighth. CDR1 and CDR2 from the germline V gene are MDHEN and SYDVKM. Trimming cost V 4 bases and J 5 bases, with 14 bases left between them. The length of the CDR3 is 14 residues. Exclusion of patients followed from uncontrolled infection, other autoimmune disease, pregnancy or lactation.

The chain joins TRBV28 to TRBJ2-5, with D hard to call. The TCR sequence derives from a woman in her forties or fifties with Graves' ophthalmopathy. The material sequenced was blood. The CDR3 coding sequence is TGTGCCAGCAGTTCTCCGCAGAAAAGGGAGACCCAGTACTTC. This gives the protein CASSSPQKRETQYF.